This T cell receptor (beta chain) was captured in a study of blood T cells in healthy people across ages (dated by TCRdb to the mid-2010s). As for the study more broadly: In model experiments, roughly one uniquely barcoded TCR beta cDNA molecule per two T cells was captured by template switching. Two additional independent replicas of 1 million unique cDNA reads from the same blood draw were analyzed for two donors (one aged 18 to 30 and one aged 80 or older). To avoid experimental bias, donors of different ages were distributed randomly across sequencing lanes. The donors were divided into four age groups: young (average approximately 17 years), middle-aged (about 39), aged (about 56) and long-lived (roughly 86). Age-related changes in TCR beta repertoire diversity were measured in the study by deep sequencing normalized with unique cDNA molecular identifiers. Broader findings and caveats from the paper: Bulk unsorted PBMC profiling prevented conclusive comparison of naive and antigen-experienced compartments. The long-lived group showed more naive CD4+ T cells, fewer expanded clones and increased TCR diversity than the aged group, suggesting age selection. Estimates of total diversity from one million sequenced T cells were regarded as lower bounds and underestimates. Observed TCR beta diversity per million T cells fell roughly linearly with age, and a significant reduction was already apparent by age around 44. Because donor CMV infection status was unknown, age-related changes in expanded clonotypes were potentially confounded. There was a strong correlation between observed TCR beta diversity and the percentage of naive T cells measured by flow cytometry.

Concerning this clonotype: The specificity of this receptor is unknown. Base qualities were left out, and no much larger clone turns up one base away.

From cysteine to phenylalanine, the CDR3 is 13 amino acids long. Kept here is only the CDR3 DNA, which spans 39 bases and is read in frame from base 1. Trimming removed 6 bases from V and 11 bases from J, leaving 19 bases between the germline ends. Library generation was performed with 5' RACE. Sequencer: Illumina HiSeq 2500. A second PCR of about 6 to 11 cycles was performed with a sample-barcoded 5' primer and a J-beta primer mix. Each TCR beta cDNA molecule received a unique molecular identifier from a template-switch 5' adaptor carrying 12 random nucleotides. At least 2.5 million CDR3-containing paired-end reads were obtained from each sample. All of the RNA was converted into first-strand cDNA using the Mint cDNA synthesis kit, with a TRBC-specific oligonucleotide serving as the primer. Following uracil-DNA glycosylase treatment, all cDNA underwent a first 18-cycle PCR with the universal primers M1SS and BC2_uni_R. From the authors' description of their analysis: For normalization, 1 million high-quality reads, each with a distinct molecular identifier, were randomly selected from each sample. Reads sharing molecular identifiers were discarded rather than binned into consensus sequences. MiTCR, set to a Q25 quality threshold and the strictest error-elimination algorithm, was used for CDR3 identification, clonotype clustering and error correction. A nonparametric unseen species model using Euler transformation provided a lower-bound estimate of total TCR beta diversity. In TCRdb, the public reads were trimmed at Q25 with fastp and aligned with MiXCR, with productive beta chains retained. Under each unique CDR3 protein, matching rows form one entry showing the most common genes and DNA. What appears here as the V and J calls and clone size reflects TCRdb's work, not the paper's. For this sample there are approximately 1.5 million distinct CDR3 sequences; almost 35% appear just once. The biggest ten clones account for about 11% of the sample.

Donors were around 37 systemically healthy Caucasian individuals from Russia aged 6 to 90 years. Each donor gave 9 to 10 milliliters of peripheral blood, collected into EDTA-treated Vacutainer tubes. Ficoll-Paque density-gradient centrifugation was used to isolate PBMCs, with at least 6 million per sample. Trizol reagent was used to extract total RNA from the PBMCs, yielding at least 5 micrograms per sample. For every donor, flow cytometry on a PBMC aliquot measured the percentage of naive CD45RAhigh/CD27high T cells. The chain is encoded by TRBV12-3 or TRBV12-4 joined to TRBJ2-5; the D assignment is uncertain and may be TRBD1 or TRBD2, with 5 bases supporting each. Source material: blood. The sequence came from a woman aged 25 to 39 in good health. The sequenced DNA: TGTGCCAGCAGCTGGACTTCCCAGGGTGGGCAGTACTTC. Its amino acids are CASSWTSQGGQYF.